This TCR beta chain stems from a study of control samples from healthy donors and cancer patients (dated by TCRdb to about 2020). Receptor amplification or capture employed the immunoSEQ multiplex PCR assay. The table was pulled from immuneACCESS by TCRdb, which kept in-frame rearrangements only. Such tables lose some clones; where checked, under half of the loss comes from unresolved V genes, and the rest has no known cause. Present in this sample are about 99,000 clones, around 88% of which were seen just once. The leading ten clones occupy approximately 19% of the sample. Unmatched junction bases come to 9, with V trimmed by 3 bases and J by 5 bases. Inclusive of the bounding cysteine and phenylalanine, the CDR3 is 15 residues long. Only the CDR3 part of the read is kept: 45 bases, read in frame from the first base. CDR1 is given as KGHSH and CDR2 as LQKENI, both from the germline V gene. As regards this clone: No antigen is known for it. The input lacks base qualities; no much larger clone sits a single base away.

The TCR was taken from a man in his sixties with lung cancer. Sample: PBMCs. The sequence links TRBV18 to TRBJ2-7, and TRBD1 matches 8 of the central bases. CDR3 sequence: CASSPPSTGADEQYF. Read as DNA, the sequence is TGTGCCAGCTCACCCCCTTCGACAGGGGCCGACGAGCAGTACTTC.